This T cell receptor beta chain was identified in a study of graft-versus-host responses after intestinal transplantation (dated by TCRdb to the early 2020s). Turning to the overall study: Multivisceral, liver-intestinal, or isolated intestinal transplants were received by the recipients. Every recipient was given anti-thymocyte globulin induction, then maintenance tacrolimus and steroids for two to three years. After intestinal transplantation, graft-versus-host and host-versus-graft alloreactive T cell clones were followed in the graft, circulation and bone marrow using bulk TCR-beta CDR3 sequencing. Alloreactive clones were identified by sequencing pre-transplant mixed lymphocyte reaction products and comparing these products with unstimulated pre-transplant donor and recipient T cells. The cohort enrolled about two dozen intestinal transplant recipients, one of whom was a retransplant, and a few patients without pretransplant specimens were excluded. A peak of at least 4% donor T cells among recipient peripheral blood mononuclear cells was the definition used for donor T cell macrochimerism. Rather than going through the commercial service, samples from a few later patients were sequenced in-house on an Illumina MiSeq and processed with MiXCR. General conclusions and limits of the study: The relatively low number and heterogeneity of intestinal transplant patients limited the conclusions. High GvH to HvG T cell clonal ratios were observed in the allografts of patients with donor T cell macrochimerism. Peak levels of circulating GvH clones were associated with declines in HvG clones early after transplant. GvH clones were detected in recipient bone marrow, and some of these GvH clones were observed earlier in ileal mucosa or blood, consistent with an intestinal mucosal origin.

In the first month after transplant, blood samples were collected up to 4 times, and after that at least monthly when available. Libraries were made using the immunoSEQ multiplex PCR assay. For most patients, high-throughput TCR-beta CDR3 sequencing of genomic DNA was performed by Adaptive Biotechnologies. The authors' analysis ran thus. Adaptive's ImmunoSEQ software supplied the TCR sequencing data for more than 15 patients, while MiXCR and VDJtools were used to process a few other patients. CDR3 nucleotide sequences shared by donor and recipient were removed because the origin of these sequences could not be assigned. Alloreactive clones required at least 2-fold expansion over unstimulated cells and minimum CFSE-low frequency of 0.002% (template counts) or 0.001% (read counts). A clone was considered mappable if detected in the sequenced pre-transplant spleen, lymph node, or MLR CFSE-low populations of the donor or recipient. Cumulative frequency of alloreactive clones was calculated as a percentage of all sequences weighted by copy number. TCRdb stores this immuneACCESS table with in-frame sequences only. Part of the clones is absent; in the studies checked, under half of the shortfall reflects unresolved V genes, and no reason is known for the rest. The V and J calls and clone size are taken from that table; D and trimming were inferred from the DNA. For this sample the table gives approximately 12,000 clones, of which about 83% were detected only once. Jointly, the top ten make up approximately 53% of the sample.

About this clone itself: Its antigen is unknown. No per-base quality is available; no much larger clone lies one base away.

The CDR3 starts with the cysteine, ends with the phenylalanine, and has 11 residues. The retained sequence is limited to the CDR3, 33 bases, with the frame set at the first base. CDR1 and CDR2 (MNHEY, SVGAGI) derive from the germline V gene. V lost 10 bases and J lost 6 bases; the stretch between them is 13 bases long. The sequence links TRBV6-5 to TRBJ2-7, and TRBD2 may be the D gene, going by 6 matching bases. The TCR originated in a human patient who received an intestinal transplant, so some T cells may come from the graft donor. Sample: PBMCs, taken roughly 130 days after transplant. The DNA reads as follows: TGTGCCACCATTCACGGGGGCGAGCAGTACTTC. It is translated as CATIHGGEQYF.